This T cell receptor beta chain is drawn from a study of shared clonotypes between healthy human individuals (dated by TCRdb to 2019 to 2021). A note on the overall study: The cohort comprised two women and a few men aged 18 to 49 years. Per donor, three plates each were used for CD4 naive and CD4 memory, two for CD8 naive, and one for CD8 memory. Blood TCR repertoires of about five healthy adults were deeply sequenced to estimate repertoire size and the extent of clonotype sharing between individuals. To increase sequencing depth and limit assay-specific biases, different laboratories used diverse techniques to prepare libraries and sequence TCR repertoires. Per donor, leukapheresis produced somewhere between about 0.94 and 9.5 billion PBMCs. The paper as a whole reports these results and caveats: Pairwise subsampling indicated that sequencing depth was expected to affect the degree of clonotype sharing among donors. Clonotypes shared by all four sorted-subset donors showed higher generation probabilities than non-shared clonotypes. When a handful of donors were compared, the shared fraction of clonotypes was about 5% for naive CD4, about 4% for naive CD8, 2% to 2.5% for memory CD4, and 0.4% for memory CD8. Sampling was limited to blood, and TCR repertoires in tissue likely differ from TCR repertoires in blood. Incomplete sequencing was indicated by rarefaction of sorted-subset datasets, despite the large sequencing depth. Naive subsets generally had larger estimated clonotype richness than memory subsets did. The small number of donors limited the genetic and exposure-history diversity represented.

About this clone itself: Its antigen specificity is not known. The input lacks base qualities; no much larger clone sits a single base away.

Using the deep immunoSEQ assay, multiplex PCR amplified TCR CDR3 regions from genomic DNA. For each cell subset, the extracted genomic DNA was distributed evenly across all wells of several immunoSEQ 96-well plates, and each plate served as one replicate. Each replicate PCR for sorted subsets received around 210 ng genomic DNA, equal to around 32,000 T cell genomes. Purified libraries were measured with a Qubit 3.0 fluorometer, size-checked on a Bioanalyzer 2100, and measured again with the KAPA Library Quantification kit. Every immunoSEQ 96-well plate was sequenced on a separate single-read 150-cycle Illumina NextSeq 550 flow cell. The authors' analysis ran thus. Because the immunoSEQ output held only junctional sequences and lacked quality scores, the filtering could not match the filtering applied to full-length reads. Sequences were annotated with PyIR, a Python wrapper for IgBLAST v1.9, using IMGT germline references to assign V/J genes and CDR3. Reads were removed for weak V/J assignments (E-value above 1e-6), missing CDR3, stop codons, out-of-frame junctions, or ambiguous translated residues. V3J clonotypes were defined as sequences sharing the same inferred V gene, J gene, and CDR3 amino acid sequence. Percentage overlap between repertoires was calculated by dividing the number of shared unique clonotypes by the size of the smaller repertoire. Three approaches were used to assess repertoire richness: RTK rarefaction, the Chao1 estimator, and Recon v2.1 estimates of unobserved clonotypes. Generation probabilities were computed with OLGA for all TCRbeta clonotypes obtained by the gDNA method from four donors. The source is immuneACCESS, and TCRdb retained only in-frame sequences with V and J called. Part of the clones is not carried over; for the studies checked, unresolved V genes explain less than half of this, and the remainder is unexplained. V, J and clone size were drawn from that table, and D and trimming were deduced from the DNA. This sample is represented by about 2 million clones; about 95% of them were singletons. Together, the top ten hold 1% to 1.3% of the sample.

Via the germline V gene, CDR1 is SGHTA and CDR2 FQGTGA. From its cysteine to its phenylalanine, the CDR3 spans 17 amino acids. The DNA shown is the 51-base CDR3, in frame from base 1. The junction carries 21 bases between V and J, which are trimmed by 5 bases and 2 bases respectively. CD8 naive samples were CD45RO-negative cells positively selected for CCR7, giving a CD45RA+CCR7+ population that excluded TemRA cells. The donors were healthy, HIV-negative adults with no recently reported acute infections or vaccinations. All donors were Caucasian adults living in Nashville, Tennessee, USA. Blood was collected by leukapheresis, and PBMCs were isolated by Ficoll-Histopaque density gradient centrifugation and then cryopreserved in liquid nitrogen vapor phase. Analytical flow cytometry was used to check the purity and quantity of every magnetically sorted T cell population. From each sorted fraction, genomic DNA was isolated and quantified by UV absorbance on a Nanodrop 2000c.

The clonotype originates from a man aged 18 to 29 in good health. The chain couples TRBV7-3 to TRBJ2-5; the D segment may tentatively be TRBD1 or TRBD2, each giving 5 matched bases. The sequencing input was naive CD8+ T cells sorted from blood. The cell subset or site label, as the study defines it: CD45RA+CCR7+. Read as DNA, the sequence is TGTGCCAGCAGCCCGGGGCTCGTACCTTATGGTCAAGAGACCCAGTACTTC. Its product reads: CASSPGLVPYGQETQYF.